A selection of T cell receptor beta chains follows, all from one sample in a study of T cells in Graves' hyperthyroidism and ophthalmopathy. Using its own MiXCR run on the multiplex PCR reads, TCRdb lists one record per CDR3 protein. Of some 550,000 distinct CDR3 sequences listed, around 15% are singletons. Sequenced sample: blood. Receptors originate from a woman aged 40 to 49 with Graves' ophthalmopathy. CDR3s include the opening cysteine and the closing phenylalanine or tryptophan. A D gene is named only where the DNA matches it firmly. A row's size may be missing; if present it is once, few, many or a size class.

d_call	clone_size	v_call	j_call	cdr3_nt	cdr3_aa
TRBD2	many	TRBV20-1	TRBJ2-3	TGCAGTGCTGCCTCAGGGGCAACCGGGACTAGCGCAGATACGCAGTATTTT	CSAASGATGTSADTQYF
TRBD1	many	TRBV5-1	TRBJ2-2	TGCGCCAGCAGCTTTACAGGGGGCGCGAACACCGGGGAGCTGTTTTTT	CASSFTGGANTGELFF
.	many	TRBV11-2	TRBJ2-1	TGTGCCAGCAGCTTAGACGGGGGCCCCGATGAGCAGTTCTTC	CASSLDGGPDEQFF
TRBD1	few	TRBV10-1	TRBJ2-3	TGCGCCAGCAGCCAGTTTCGGGGACAGGGGAGAGATACGCAGTATTTT	CASSQFRGQGRDTQYF
.	many	TRBV28	TRBJ1-5	TGTGCCAGCAGTTTTCCAGGCGGCCAGCCCCAGCATTTT	CASSFPGGQPQHF
.	many	TRBV6-2/TRBV6-3	TRBJ2-5	TGTGCCAGCAGTTACTCGGAAGCGGGTTGGTACCAAGAGACCCAGTACTTC	CASSYSEAGWYQETQYF
TRBD1	many	TRBV5-1	TRBJ2-2	TGCGCCAGCAGCGGAGGACAGGGAAGGACCGGGGAGCTGTTTTTT	CASSGGQGRTGELFF
TRBD1	.	TRBV6-5	TRBJ1-6	TGTGCCAGCAGTTACTCGGACAGGGTTGGTTCACCCCTCCACTTT	CASSYSDRVGSPLHF
.	.	TRBV10-3	TRBJ1-5	TGTGCCATCAGTGGGGGGGGGGGCCAGCCCCAGCATTTT	CAISGGGGQPQHF
.	.	TRBV19	TRBJ1-5	TGTGCCAGTAATTCGAGTAGGGTCAATCAGCCCCAGCATTTT	CASNSSRVNQPQHF
.	many	TRBV20-1	TRBJ1-1	TGCAGTGCTCGAAGAATTACGACTGAAGCTTTCTTT	CSARRITTEAFF
.	.	TRBV2	TRBJ1-2	TGTGCCAGCAGGGCGACAGCCTTCTATGGCTACACCTTC	CASRATAFYGYTF
.	few	TRBV7-2	TRBJ2-1	TGTGCCAGCAGCTTATTAGGGGGGGGGCTCTACAATGAGCAGTTCTTC	CASSLLGGGLYNEQFF
.	.	TRBV14	TRBJ1-4	TGTGCCAGCAGCCGGGGCGTGATGGGCGAAAAACTGTTTTTT	CASSRGVMGEKLFF
TRBD2	.	TRBV19	TRBJ2-1	TGTGCCAGTAGTACACCAGGACTAGCGGGAGGGCCCGGCGAGTTCTTC	CASSTPGLAGGPGEFF
.	few	TRBV6-5	TRBJ2-5	TGTGCCAGCAGTTATGGCACGCAGACCCAAGAGACCCAGTACTTC	CASSYGTQTQETQYF
TRBD1	.	TRBV28	TRBJ2-7	TGTGCCAGCAGGGTGGCAGGGGGCAATTCCTACGAGCAGTACTTC	CASRVAGGNSYEQYF
.	few	TRBV20-1	TRBJ1-4	TGCAGTGCTAGAGATTTTGGGGGGACAACTAATGAAAAACTGTTTTTT	CSARDFGGTTNEKLFF